Below are 16 T cell receptor beta chains sequenced from a single sample in a study of T cell repertoires in cytomegalovirus infection. TCRdb reanalysed the reads using MiXCR and keeps one entry per CDR3 protein. The repertoire includes fewer than 550,000 distinct CDR3 sequences, 16% of them detected once, and roughly 25% sits in the top ten. Source material: CD8+ T cells from PBMCs. Source of these receptors: a human donor in good health (CMV status not recorded). Some clones in this sample may be carry-over from other donors' samples.

The V gene is TRBV19, the J gene TRBJ2-5; TRBD2 matches at 12 bases. CDR1 is LNHDA and CDR2 is SQIVND in the germline V gene (reference sequence). CDR3 size: 15 residues. Losses at the gene ends were 5 bases for V and 4 bases for J; bases not matched to a gene: 5. CDR3 nucleotide sequence: TGTGCCAGTAGTCTAGCGGGAGGGCTTCGAGAGACCCAGTACTTC. It yields the protein CASSLAGGLRETQYF.

The genes are TRBV4-2 and TRBJ2-3; 10 bases are shared with TRBD2. There are 15 residues in the CDR3. Germline assignment: CDR1 LGHNA and CDR2 YNFKEQ. With V trimmed by 1 base and J by 6 bases, 4 bases remained unmatched. CDR3 sequence reads: CASSQGTSGEDTQYF. CDR3 coding DNA: TGTGCCAGCAGCCAAGGGACTAGCGGAGAGGATACGCAGTATTTT.

The chain couples TRBV27 to TRBJ2-3; TRBD2 matches 9 bases. V lost 5 bases and J lost 5; bases outside the gene matches: 11. CDR1 is MNHEY and CDR2 is SMNVEV in the germline V gene (reference sequence). This CDR3 is built from 16 residues. The CDR3 loop reads CASSPLSGGHGDTQYF. Written as DNA, the CDR3 is TGTGCCAGCAGTCCCCTAAGCGGGGGGCATGGAGATACGCAGTATTTT.

The table lists this clonotype with many counts. This sequence joins TRBV4-1 and TRBJ2-7; D remains unclear. This CDR3 has 17 amino acids. V was clipped by 0 bases and J by 3 bases, with 18 bases between them. Germline V gives CDR1 MGHRA, CDR2 YSYEKL. CDR3 nucleotide sequence: TGCGCCAGCAGCCAAGATTTGGGTCTGCGACCGGGCTACGAGCAGTACTTC. Translation: CASSQDLGLRPGYEQYF.

The CDR3 reads CATSDTLEEETQYF. The CDR3 nucleotides are TGTGCCACCAGTGATACCCTGGAGGAGGAGACCCAGTACTTC. This rearrangement joins TRBV24-1 to TRBJ2-5, with D possibly matching TRBD2 (5 bases). Germline assignment: CDR1 KGHDR and CDR2 SFDVKD. Trimming shortened V by 3 bases and J by 5 bases, and 12 bases separated the two germline ends. The CDR3 length is 14 residues.

In this sample, this clonotype turned up many times. The J gene is TRBJ1-1, the V gene TRBV6-5, with 11 bases that match TRBD1. J was trimmed by 5 bases and V by 6 bases; bases with no gene match: 5. Germline CDR1 is MNHEY and CDR2 is SVGAGI. CDR3 length equals 14 residues. DNA of the CDR3: TGTGCCAGCAGGGACAGGGGGCTGACGACTGAAGCTTTCTTT. As protein: CASRDRGLTTEAFF.

This clonotype turned up a few times. The genes are TRBV28 and TRBJ2-7; perhaps TRBD1 as D (6 bases). Germline CDR1 reads MDHEN; CDR2 reads SYDVKM. The germline V and J ends were trimmed by 3 bases and 0 bases, with 12 bases remaining between them. The CDR3 runs to 15 residues. Here the CDR3 DNA reads TGTGCCAGCAGTTTGGGGACACTCGACTCCTACGAGCAGTACTTC. It codes for CASSLGTLDSYEQYF.

In this sample, this clonotype turned up many times. V and J are TRBV28 and TRBJ2-3, with 7 bases that match TRBD1. With 3 bases clipped from V and 5 bases from J, the junction kept 5 bases outside the gene matches. CDR1 and CDR2 (germline): MDHEN, SYDVKM. CDR3 length: 14 residues. The chain's CDR3 is CASSLTGSKDTQYF. DNA for the CDR3: TGTGCCAGCAGTTTGACAGGGTCAAAAGATACGCAGTATTTT.

At least ten counts were recorded for this clonotype. The chain combines TRBV7-6 with TRBJ2-7; D is possibly TRBD1 (6 bases). Germline V lookup: CDR1 SGHVS, CDR2 FNYEAQ. The CDR3 runs 13 residues. V lost 5 bases and J lost 1, with 9 bases in between. CDR3: CASSRGGSYEQYF. The CDR3, as DNA: TGTGCCAGCAGCCGAGGGGGTTCCTACGAGCAGTACTTC.

J is TRBJ1-2 and V is TRBV5-1; D not certain. CDR3 size: 13 residues. Per the germline V gene, CDR1 is SGHRS and CDR2 is YFSETQ. The V gene lost 0 bases and the J gene lost 0 bases, with 3 bases spanning the gap. The CDR3 nucleotides are TGCGCCAGCAGCTTGGACCCTAACTATGGCTACACCTTC. Its translation: CASSLDPNYGYTF.

V is TRBV6-5 and J is TRBJ2-1; D uncertain. There are 16 residues in the CDR3. Germline loops: CDR1 MNHEY, CDR2 SVGAGI. The V end lost 11 bases, the J end lost 7 bases, and 27 bases lay between the germline ends. CDR3 region: CAVQGVLGNKRNEQFF. The CDR3 nucleotides read TGTGCCGTACAAGGAGTGTTGGGGAATAAAAGGAATGAGCAGTTCTTC.

This clonotype was seen many times. This chain uses TRBV7-6 with TRBJ1-2; 9 bases match TRBD1. Germline CDR1 is SGHVS and CDR2 is FNYEAQ. The CDR3 totals 14 residues. J lost 8 bases, V lost 5 bases, and 9 bases had no gene match. The CDR3 sequence is CASSRTGDLGGYTF. The CDR3 nucleotides read TGTGCCAGCAGCCGGACAGGGGACCTGGGAGGCTACACCTTC.

This chain joins TRBV9 and TRBJ2-5, with TRBD1 matching 8 bases. This CDR3 region has 15 residues. V was clipped by 3 bases and J by 5 bases; unmatched bases: 9. Germline loops: CDR1 SGDLS, CDR2 YYNGEE. CDR3 region: CASSEEGRGHETQYF. CDR3 in DNA: TGTGCCAGCAGCGAAGAGGGCAGGGGGCACGAGACCCAGTACTTC.

Many counts were recorded for this clonotype. CDR3 loop: CASSPLLRRRAGANVLTF. The CDR3 bases are TGTGCCAGCAGCCCCCTTTTGAGGAGGAGAGCAGGGGCCAACGTCCTGACTTTC. This chain joins TRBV7-9 and TRBJ2-6, with D maybe TRBD2 (5 bases). Germline V gene sequence: CDR1 SEHNR, CDR2 FQNEAQ (reference sequence). V dropped 5 bases and J dropped 4 bases, with 21 bases sitting between them. The length of the CDR3 is 18 residues.

This clonotype was observed a few times. V is TRBV5-4 and J is TRBJ1-2; D not certain. CDR1 and CDR2 from the germline V gene are SGHNT and YYREEE (reference sequence). The germline V and J ends were trimmed by 4 bases and 7 bases, with 23 bases remaining between them. The CDR3 sequence is 16 residues long. Here the CDR3 DNA reads TGTGCCAGCAGCCCCAGTCGGGCAGATAGTTGGGCTGGCTACACCTTC. Protein product: CASSPSRADSWAGYTF.

J is TRBJ2-3 and V is TRBV2; no definite D call. Trimming removed 10 bases from V and 0 bases from J, with 17 bases in between. Germline loops: CDR1 SNHLY, CDR2 FYNNEI. The CDR3 length is 15 residues. The CDR3 DNA sequence: TGTGCCAACGAGCAATTGGCAGCTAGCACAGATACGCAGTATTTT. This codes for CANEQLAASTDTQYF.